A single TCR beta chain is shown here with its context. The data stem from a study of blood T cell repertoires in COVID-19. Study in general: Acute-phase and convalescent COVID-19 samples originated in the United States, Italy and Spain.

CDR3 length: 13 residues. The ends were cut back, 2 bases at V and 6 bases at J, with 7 bases in the middle. The germline gives CDR1 MGHDK, CDR2 SYGVNS. Produced via immunoSEQ multiplex PCR; TCRdb's table is partial and in-frame only. The sample has about 44,000 clones, approximately 82% seen once. Sequencing used peripheral blood. The chain uses TRBV25-1 and TRBJ1-4, with D possibly matching TRBD1 (6 bases). This clonotype was obtained from a woman aged 70-85 years with acute or convalescent COVID-19. CDR3 in amino acids: CASSEAGDEKLFF. The CDR3 nucleotides read TGTGCCAGCAGTGAAGCAGGGGATGAAAAACTGTTTTTT.